The 11 T cell receptor beta chains below come from one sample, sequenced in a study of cytomegalovirus exposure and HLA in healthy donors (dated by TCRdb to 2017 to 2019). Libraries were prepared through the immunoSEQ multiplex PCR assay. A mixture of 60 forward primers for TCR Vbeta segments and 13 reverse primers for TCR Jbeta segments was used in the multiplex PCR. Here the immuneACCESS table is served through TCRdb, limited to in-frame sequences with V and J called. Missing clones are a known gap in these copies; in checked studies unresolved V genes cover under half, and the rest lacks a known reason. For this sample the table gives fewer than 150,000 clones, of which about 79% were detected only once. Jointly, the top ten make up around 2.4% of the sample. The sample comprised PBMCs. The receptors here all came from a male donor in good health and CMV-seronegative.

The gene calls are TRBV27 and TRBJ2-3; possible D gene TRBD2, 5 bases. V lost 11 bases to trimming and J lost 10 bases, with 16 bases between them. Germline V gene data show CDR1 as MNHEY and CDR2 as SMNVEV (reference sequence). This CDR3 is built from 11 residues. The CDR3 is CACGSIEAQYF. CDR3 bases: TGTGCCTGCGGGTCCATAGAGGCGCAGTATTTT.

The rearrangement joins TRBV28 to TRBJ1-5; D is unresolved. CDR1 MDHEN and CDR2 SYDVKM come from the germline V gene. The CDR3 is 12 residues long. V lost 8 bases, J lost 6 bases, and 11 bases lay in between. The CDR3 sequence: CASGQKGQPQHF. In nucleotides, the CDR3 is TGTGCCAGCGGGCAGAAAGGTCAGCCCCAGCATTTT.

This rearrangement joins TRBV7-9 to TRBJ1-1; unclear D gene. From germline, CDR1 is SEHNR and CDR2 FQNEAQ (reference sequence). The CDR3 runs 13 residues. V dropped 3 bases and J dropped 2 bases, with 7 bases sitting between them. CDR3 sequence: CASSFSGNTEAFF. DNA for the CDR3: TGTGCCAGCAGCTTCTCAGGTAACACTGAAGCTTTCTTT.

The rearrangement links TRBV7-8 to TRBJ2-3; 7 bases are shared with TRBD2. Trimming at V came to 8 bases and at J to 7 bases, leaving 12 bases not matched to a gene. Germline CDR1 and CDR2: SGHVS and FQNEAQ. The CDR3 runs to 14 residues. The DNA of the CDR3 is TGTGCCAGCCATACTACTAGCGACGGGCATACGCAGTATTTT. Translated, it gives CASHTTSDGHTQYF.

The chain employs TRBV29-1 and TRBJ2-3; D unclear. This CDR3 is 13 amino acids long. Germline CDR1 reads SQVTM; CDR2 reads ANQGSEA. V lost 4 bases and J lost 6, with 14 bases in between. Written as DNA, the CDR3 is TGCAGCGTTGGAGGTAGGCTCCGGGATACGCAGTATTTT. Protein: CSVGGRLRDTQYF.

This chain links TRBV9 with TRBJ1-2; D is ambiguous. The CDR3 is made up of 16 amino acids. V lost 4 bases to trimming and J lost 0 bases, with 16 bases between them. Germline V gene sequence: CDR1 SGDLS, CDR2 YYNGEE. Here the CDR3 DNA reads TGTGCCAGCAGCTCAGTAGGGAGTATCACTAACTATGGCTACACCTTC. Protein sequence: CASSSVGSITNYGYTF.

Here the CDR3 reads CASSLDSEQFF. As DNA, the CDR3 is TGTGCCAGCAGCCTAGACAGTGAGCAGTTCTTC. The chain couples TRBV9 to TRBJ2-1; D perhaps matches TRBD1 (5 bases). The V gene's germline CDR1 is SGDLS and CDR2 YYNGEE. The CDR3 is made up of 11 amino acids. The V end lost 4 bases, the J end lost 9 bases, and 8 bases lay between the germline ends.

A single count supports this clone. The chain uses TRBV9 and TRBJ2-2, with 15 bases identical to TRBD2. The ends lost 3 bases at V and 0 bases at J; junction bases unmatched: 18. The CDR3 is made up of 23 amino acids. Germline loops: CDR1 SGDLS, CDR2 YYNGEE. The CDR3 region is CASSEGRLPGLAGGGANTGELFF. The CDR3 coding sequence is TGTGCCAGCAGCGAGGGGCGGTTACCGGGACTAGCGGGAGGAGGGGCGAACACCGGGGAGCTGTTTTTT.

This sequence joins TRBV28 and TRBJ1-4, with D tentatively TRBD1 (6 bases). V lost 0 bases and J 5 bases, leaving 13 bases between the germline ends. The CDR3 is 16 residues long. Per the germline V gene, CDR1 is MDHEN and CDR2 is SYDVKM. DNA of the CDR3: TGTGCCAGCAGTTTATGGGTAGGGGGTTCAAATGAAAAACTGTTTTTT. The encoded protein is CASSLWVGGSNEKLFF.

This clone was seen a single time. This rearrangement joins TRBV9 to TRBJ2-1; D perhaps matches TRBD1 (6 bases). The ends were cut back, 0 bases at V and 4 bases at J, with 11 bases in the middle. The CDR3 sequence is 15 residues long. CDR1 is SGDLS and CDR2 is YYNGEE in the germline V gene. The CDR3 coding sequence is TGTGCCAGCAGCGTAGAAGGACAGCCATACAATGAGCAGTTCTTC. This sequence encodes CASSVEGQPYNEQFF.

The rearrangement uses TRBV14 and TRBJ2-7; TRBD2 is a possible D gene (6 bases). There are 13 residues in the CDR3. V was clipped by 6 bases and J by 3 bases, with 12 bases between them. Germline CDR1 is SGHDN and CDR2 is FVKESK. In nucleotides, the CDR3 is TGTGCCAGCAGTCCCCGACTAGACTACGAGCAGTACTTC. It translates to CASSPRLDYEQYF.